This T cell receptor beta chain was obtained from a study of T cells after yellow fever vaccination. Study-wide context: Preparation used SMART-Seq v4 Ultra Low Input for the low-cell-number fractions.

This clonotype was seen only a few times. Its antigen is not known. UMIs were added to TCR cDNA along with a universal primer site when it was made by 5'RACE template switching. Each CDR3 protein gets one entry after TCRdb re-called the 5' RACE reads with MiXCR. Here the sample spans about 170,000 distinct CDR3 sequences, 6.2% being singletons. With 3 bases removed from V and 2 bases from J, the gap between germline ends came to 9 bases. Germline values: CDR1 LGHNA, CDR2 YSLEER. The CDR3 extends over 14 amino acids. General observations from the study: Highly abundant clonotypes carried over from the bulk population could end up in FACS-sorted repertoires as contaminants.

The sequencing here drew on CD4+ T cells sorted from PBMCs, taken on the day of the first yellow fever vaccination. The chain couples TRBV4-3 to TRBJ2-3; possibly TRBD2 for D (6 bases). The receptor was isolated from a man aged 18 to 30 who received the YFV17D yellow fever vaccine. CDR3 loop: CASSQRGYTDTQYF. In nucleotides, the CDR3 is TGCGCCAGCAGCCAGCGGGGCTACACAGATACGCAGTATTTT.